Listed here is a single T cell receptor (beta chain). The data originate from a study of PD-L1 blockade in urothelial cancer. Germline V gene lookup returns CDR1 SGHTA and CDR2 FQGNSA. The CDR3 is 15 residues long. V trimming: 1 base; J trimming: 5 bases; junction bases outside the gene matches: 7. As for time point: pretreatment peripheral blood. Sequencing was performed with immunoSEQ multiplex PCR; in TCRdb, only in-frame clones are kept and a portion is missing. The repertoire holds nearly 35,000 clones, with over 70% as singletons. This TCR was recovered from a man in his sixties with urothelial cancer. The sample consisted of PBMCs, taken around atezolizumab (anti-PD-L1) treatment. The V call is TRBV7-2, the J call TRBJ1-2; 7 bases match TRBD1. This CDR3 reads CASSLVSGQPYGYTF. The CDR3 DNA reads as TGTGCCAGCAGCTTAGTATCGGGACAGCCTTATGGCTACACCTTC.